This T cell receptor beta chain was profiled in a study of T-cell reconstitution after alpha-beta-depleted transplantation in children. Findings and limits, study-wide: Expanded graft clones, several hundred of them, were reportedly the source of alpha-beta T cells about two months after transplant. Diversity of TCRbeta at day 60 was high in some patients, arising from surviving recipient T cells and thymic progenitors. T cells produced anew were the main source of T-cell counts and diversity one year after transplant.

In this sample, this clonotype turned up many times. The antigen remains unidentified. The germline V and J ends were trimmed by 4 bases and 3 bases, with 10 bases remaining between them. This CDR3 contains 14 residues. From germline, CDR1 is WSHSY and CDR2 SAAADI. It was with unique molecular identifiers that the TCRbeta library was prepared. Via MiXCR, TCRdb re-called the PCR reads, giving one row per CDR3 protein. The table includes about 290,000 distinct CDR3 sequences, over 9% detected once. The specimen was PBMCs, collected before TCRalphabeta/CD19-depleted stem cell transplant. The J gene is TRBJ1-5, the V gene TRBV10-2; tentative D call: TRBD1 (5 bases). The clonotype was recovered from a boy in the first two years of life with acute myeloid leukemia, due to receive a stem cell transplant. CDR3 in DNA: TGCGCCAGCAGTGGTCAGGGAAACAATCAGCCCCAGCATTTT. Translating gives CASSGQGNNQPQHF.